These 4 T cell receptor beta chains originate from one sample sequenced in a study of naive and memory T cell subsets. Four PCR rounds used nested alpha and beta constant region primers plus the SP2 primer. In TCRdb, the 5' RACE reads were re-called with MiXCR into one record per CDR3 protein. The sample consists of roughly 60,000 distinct CDR3 sequences, under 8.5% of them appearing once. An oligonucleotide containing a UMI was ligated to the 3' end of TCR cDNA. Receptors were obtained from a male donor in good health.

This clonotype has a count of ten or more. The rearrangement joins TRBV19 to TRBJ2-3; D may be TRBD1 (6 bases). The CDR3 is 14 residues long. CDR1 and CDR2 from the germline V gene are LNHDA and SQIVND (reference sequence). V lost 5 bases to trimming and J lost 0 bases, with 9 bases between them. The CDR3 is CASSPGQSTDTQYF. Written as DNA, the CDR3 is TGTGCCAGTAGTCCCGGACAGAGCACAGATACGCAGTATTTT.

The chain carries TRBV19 and TRBJ1-5; D unresolved. The CDR3 totals 16 residues. V was trimmed by 3 bases and J by 0 bases, leaving 12 bases between them. CDR1 is LNHDA, CDR2 SQIVND, per germline (reference sequence). The CDR3 DNA is TGTGCCAGTAGTATTAGTCCGGACTATAGCAATCAGCCCCAGCATTTT. Translated, it gives CASSISPDYSNQPQHF. Using reference TRBV19 and TRBJ1-5 for the parts outside the CDR3, the full variable domain is DGGITQSPKYLFRKEGQNVTLSCEQNLNHDAMYWYRQDPGQGLRLIYYSQIVNDFQKGDIAEGYSVSREKKESFPLTVTSAQKNPTAFYLCASSISPDYSNQPQHFGDGTRLSIL.

This clonotype turned up a few times. The J gene is TRBJ2-3, the V gene TRBV10-3; TRBD2 aligns across 14 bases. Germline values: CDR1 ENHRY, CDR2 SYGVKD. V trimming: 6 bases; J trimming: 3 bases; junction bases outside the gene matches: 11. The CDR3 covers 18 residues. The CDR3 loop reads CAIRPGLAGEVRTDTQYF. The CDR3 bases are TGTGCCATCAGACCGGGACTAGCGGGAGAGGTGAGGACAGATACGCAGTATTTT.

This clonotype has a count of ten or more. The genes are TRBV7-2 and TRBJ2-1; D unclear. V lost 0 bases, J lost 8 bases, and 20 bases lay in between. CDR1 and CDR2 (germline): SGHTA, FQGNSA. This CDR3 has 17 residues. The chain's CDR3 is CASSLALFQANLDEQFF. Written as DNA, the CDR3 is TGTGCCAGCAGCTTAGCTCTCTTTCAAGCTAATCTCGATGAGCAGTTCTTC.